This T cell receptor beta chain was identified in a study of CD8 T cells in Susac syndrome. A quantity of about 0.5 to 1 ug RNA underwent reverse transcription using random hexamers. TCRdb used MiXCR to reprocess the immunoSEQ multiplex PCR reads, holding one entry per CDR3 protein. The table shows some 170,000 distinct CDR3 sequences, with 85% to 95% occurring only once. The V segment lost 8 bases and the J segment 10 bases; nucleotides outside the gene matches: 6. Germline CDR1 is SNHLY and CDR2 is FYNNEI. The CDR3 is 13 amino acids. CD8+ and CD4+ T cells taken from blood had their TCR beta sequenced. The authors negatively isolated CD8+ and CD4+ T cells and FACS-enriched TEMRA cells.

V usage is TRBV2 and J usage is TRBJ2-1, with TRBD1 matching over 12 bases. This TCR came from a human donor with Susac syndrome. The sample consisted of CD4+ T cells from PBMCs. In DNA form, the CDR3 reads TGTGCCAGCGGGACAGGGGGCGATTTGGAGCAGTTCTTC. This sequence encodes CASGTGGDLEQFF.